This T cell receptor beta chain was documented in a study of blood T cell repertoires in COVID-19. Across the whole study: Both acute and convalescent COVID-19 samples were obtained from the United States, Italy and Spain. In each case, the material was cDNA or gDNA derived from T cells, B-cell-depleted T cells, or PBMCs.

The authors' processing: For nucleated cells, counts were estimated from reference gene primer amplification. The protocol was immunoSEQ multiplex PCR, while the TCRdb copy is restricted to in-frame clones and leaves out a portion. That table supplies the V and J calls and clone size; D and trimming were determined from the DNA. In the table there are over 100,000 clones, approximately 80% of which are singletons. Germline CDR1 GTSNPN, CDR2 SVGIG (reference sequence). The CDR3 is made up of 15 amino acids. With 4 bases removed from V and 0 bases from J, the gap between germline ends came to 13 bases.

The receptor's source is a woman of 80 years or more with acute or convalescent COVID-19. The chain uses TRBV30 and TRBJ1-3, with D hard to call. The sequenced sample was peripheral blood. The CDR3 is CAWTFSRASGNTIYF. In nucleotides, the CDR3 is TGTGCCTGGACCTTCTCGAGAGCCTCTGGAAACACCATATATTTT.